This TCR beta chain originates from a study of shared clonotypes between healthy human individuals. Study-wide points: Exclusively blood specimens were collected; tissue repertoires likely differ. A small donor pool kept down the genetic and exposure-history diversity that was represented. Donor clonotype sharing was expected to depend on sequencing depth.

Trimming pared 3 bases from V and 4 bases from J, leaving 9 bases between. The CDR3 contains 13 residues. Germline V CDR1 and CDR2: SGHTA, FQGNSA. Donors were healthy HIV-negative adults without recent acute infections or vaccinations. Produced via immunoSEQ multiplex PCR; TCRdb's table is partial and in-frame only. The sample includes 450,000 to 550,000 clones, 60% to 85% seen only once; the top ten take 10% to 15%. On this clone: No antigen is known for it.

The sequence derives from a woman between 40 and 50 years old in good health. Some clones in this sample may be carry-over from other donors' samples. The rearrangement links TRBV7-2 to TRBJ2-5; D uncertain. The sequencing input was PBMCs. The CDR3: CASSLGYLETQYF. The CDR3, as DNA: TGTGCCAGCAGCTTGGGGTACTTAGAGACCCAGTACTTC.